This T cell receptor beta chain was recorded in a study of cytotoxic CD8 clonotypes in ibrutinib-treated CLL. Overall study: Productive templates averaged about 260,000 per sample, and productive rearrangements around 97,000. Findings and caveats of the study: Rising at ibrutinib response, clonality subsequently fell back toward baseline at progression.

Sequencing was designed to attain a depth spanning 1 in 200,000 to 1 in 1 million T cells. The repertoire was sequenced with immunoSEQ multiplex PCR; TCRdb's copy has only in-frame clones and lacks some. The sample lists some 26,000 clones, roughly 85% occurring once. This CDR3 comprises 13 residues. In germline, CDR1 is MNHNS, CDR2 SASEGT. This clone appeared a single time. No antigen is known for it. Sequencing was performed on PBMCs, taken after 24 months of ibrutinib treatment. The receptor was isolated from a human donor with chronic lymphocytic leukemia. This chain joins TRBV6-1 and TRBJ2-1, with D perhaps being TRBD1 or TRBD2 (6 bases each). CDR3 protein: CASRGPLYNEQFF. DNA of the CDR3: TGTGCTAGCCGGGGGCCCCTCTACAATGAGCAGTTCTTC.